One sample yielded the 21 T cell receptor beta chains listed below, sequenced in a study of blood T cells in healthy people across ages. Primers used in a second PCR of roughly 6 to 11 cycles were a sample-barcoded 5' primer and a J-beta primer mix. MiXCR, applied by TCRdb to the 5' RACE reads, yields one record per CDR3 protein. The repertoire holds 1 million or so distinct CDR3 sequences, with 20% to 25% as singletons. This sample also appeared in a second study, on T cells of mothers and their children.

The specimen was blood. The origin of the receptors is a girl aged 2-10 years in good health.

The chain recombines TRBV20-1 with TRBJ1-6; the D is unclear. Per germline, CDR1 DFQATT and CDR2 SNEGSKA (reference sequence). The CDR3 loop spans 15 amino acids. The ends were cut back, 0 bases at V and 0 bases at J, with 6 bases in the middle. For the CDR3, the DNA is TGCAGTGCTAGAGATAGAAGCTCCTATAATTCACCCCTCCACTTT. It codes for CSARDRSSYNSPLHF.

This clonotype was seen just once. J is TRBJ1-5 and V is TRBV12-3 or TRBV12-4; the D gene is possibly TRBD1 (6 bases). V dropped 5 bases and J dropped 5 bases, with 13 bases sitting between them. This CDR3 contains 14 residues. CDR3 amino acids: CASSGGRIDQPQHF. DNA for the CDR3: TGTGCCAGCAGTGGGGGGCGGATTGATCAGCCCCAGCATTTT.

This chain links TRBV20-1 with TRBJ2-7; 8 bases agree with TRBD2. The CDR3 consists of 15 residues. Looked up from germline, CDR1 is DFQATT and CDR2 is SNEGSKA (reference sequence). The V gene end was trimmed by 5 bases and the J gene end by 6 bases; junction bases not matched to a gene: 15. The chain's CDR3 is CSAAGGRLYSGEQYF. The CDR3 DNA reads as TGCAGTGCTGCAGGCGGGAGGTTATATTCGGGCGAGCAGTACTTC.

The J gene is TRBJ2-3, the V gene TRBV29-1; 9 bases are a match to TRBD2. The J segment lost 0 bases and the V segment lost 6 bases, leaving 4 bases of the junction unmatched. The CDR3 loop spans 14 amino acids. CDR1 is SQVTM and CDR2 is ANQGSEA in the germline V gene. As DNA, the CDR3 is TGCAGCGTGACCGGACTAGCGAGCACAGATACGCAGTATTTT. Amino acids: CSVTGLASTDTQYF.

The chain recombines TRBV7-2 with TRBJ1-1; 8 bases agree with TRBD1. The CDR3 contains 13 residues. The ends lost 2 bases at V and 8 bases at J; junction bases unmatched: 4. CDR1 and CDR2 (germline): SGHTA, FQGNSA. In DNA, the CDR3 is TGTGCCAGCAGCTTAAGGGGGGACAGGGAAGCTTTCTTT. Its protein product is CASSLRGDREAFF.

This chain joins TRBV12-3 or TRBV12-4 and TRBJ2-7, with 7 bases fitting TRBD1. J was trimmed by 5 bases and V by 5 bases; bases with no gene match: 6. The CDR3 consists of 13 residues. DNA of the CDR3: TGTGCCAGCAGTAAGGGGGCCTGGAACGAGCAGTACTTC. Its protein product is CASSKGAWNEQYF.

This clonotype has just a few counts. This chain links TRBV7-9 with TRBJ2-1, with D possibly being TRBD1 (5 bases). V was pared by 1 base and J by 11 bases, with 12 bases between. Germline values: CDR1 SEHNR, CDR2 FQNEAQ (reference sequence). CDR3 length: 13 residues. The CDR3 nucleotides are TGTGCCAGCAGCTTAGAACAGGACGTACAGCAGTTCTTC. Amino acids: CASSLEQDVQQFF.

This clonotype was seen more than once but under ten times. The chain employs TRBV5-1 and TRBJ2-5; a possible D gene is TRBD1 (6 bases). Per germline, CDR1 SGHRS and CDR2 YFSETQ. V dropped 3 bases and J dropped 4 bases, with 16 bases sitting between them. This CDR3 has 15 residues. CDR3 in amino acids: CASSSTAGVGETQYF. The DNA for the CDR3 is TGCGCCAGCAGCTCCACAGCAGGGGTCGGAGAGACCCAGTACTTC.

This clonotype was observed a handful of times. The chain has TRBV7-2 and TRBJ2-5; D is ambiguous. The CDR3 contains 14 residues. The V gene lost 4 bases and the J gene lost 5 bases, with 14 bases spanning the gap. The germline CDR1 and CDR2 sequences are SGHTA and FQGNSA. Here the CDR3 reads CASSSTDSGETQYF. In DNA form, the CDR3 reads TGTGCCAGCAGCTCGACTGATTCGGGCGAGACCCAGTACTTC.

The chain recombines TRBV21-1 with TRBJ2-4; the D call of TRBD2 is as the table states it, not checked on the DNA. TRBV21-1 is a listed pseudogene. The CDR3 covers 17 residues. CDR3 coding DNA: TGTGCCAGCAGCACCCAAGACAGTCGGGAATCCAAAAACATTCAGTACTTC. Translating gives CASSTQDSRESKNIQYF.

This clonotype was observed a handful of times. The chain joins TRBV10-3 to TRBJ1-2; 10 bases are shared with TRBD1. CDR1 ENHRY and CDR2 SYGVKD come from the germline V gene. The CDR3 sequence is 17 residues long. The junction had 12 bases not matched to a gene; V was cut back by 3 bases and J by 5 bases. CDR3 in amino acids: CAISDPRRDRGPYGYTF. The CDR3 DNA reads TGTGCCATCAGTGATCCCCGCCGGGACAGGGGACCTTATGGCTACACCTTC.

The chain uses TRBV7-3 and TRBJ1-6, with D maybe TRBD1 (6 bases). V was shortened by 4 bases and J by 10 bases, with 14 bases between the two germline ends. CDR1 is SGHTA and CDR2 is FQGTGA in the germline V gene. The CDR3 is 14 amino acids. CDR3 coding DNA: TGTGCCAGCAGCTGGAGGGGGTTCGGGTCACCCCTCCACTTT. Residues: CASSWRGFGSPLHF.

This clonotype was detected only a few times. This chain connects TRBV5-6 to TRBJ2-5; either TRBD1 or TRBD2 may supply D (7 bases each). Trimming removed 3 bases from V and 4 bases from J, with 13 bases in between. Germline V gene sequence: CDR1 SGHDT, CDR2 YYEEEE. This CDR3 spans 14 amino acids. CDR3 residues: CASSSGGAPETQYF. CDR3 sequence (DNA): TGTGCCAGCAGCTCAGGGGGGGCTCCAGAGACCCAGTACTTC.

This chain links TRBV27 with TRBJ2-5; D gene ambiguous. The end of the DNA aligns better with TRBJ2-7, so the J call may be wrong. The CDR3 spans 13 residues. The germline CDR1 and CDR2 sequences are MNHEY and SMNVEV (reference sequence). CDR3 residues: CASGSDGVYEQYF. The CDR3 DNA reads TGTGCCAGCGGGTCCGACGGAGTCTACGAGCAGTACTTC.

This clonotype was counted between two and nine times. The chain links TRBV5-1 to TRBJ1-3; tentative D call: TRBD1 (5 bases). The CDR3 is made up of 15 amino acids. V was cut by 0 bases and J by 5 bases, with 12 bases left in between. CDR1 and CDR2 (germline): SGHRS, YFSETQ. The DNA for the CDR3 is TGCGCCAGCAGCTTGGGGGACGGGTACCGAAACACCATATATTTT. This codes for CASSLGDGYRNTIYF.

This clonotype was observed once. J is TRBJ2-1 and V is TRBV7-9, with D tentatively TRBD2 (5 bases). The germline V gene has CDR1 SEHNR and CDR2 FQNEAQ (reference sequence). The CDR3 sequence is 19 residues long. The ends were cut back, 5 bases at V and 1 base at J, with 24 bases in the middle. This CDR3 reads CASSRPLRGRPGSYNEQFF. The CDR3 DNA sequence: TGTGCCAGCAGCCGCCCTTTGCGAGGGCGTCCGGGGTCCTACAATGAGCAGTTCTTC.

This clonotype appeared a few times. This chain uses TRBV6-6 with TRBJ1-2; 7 positions agree with TRBD1. The trim removed 2 bases at V and 4 bases at J, leaving 7 bases unmatched. Germline CDR1 reads MNHNY; CDR2 reads SVGAGI (reference sequence). CDR3 length: 15 residues. CDR3 DNA: TGTGCCAGCAGTTACGCTGACAGGGCTCTCTATGGCTACACCTTC. It translates to CASSYADRALYGYTF.

The chain has TRBV4-2 and TRBJ2-7; D call uncertain. This CDR3 comprises 15 residues. Germline values: CDR1 LGHNA, CDR2 YNFKEQ. Trimming removed 0 bases at V and 6 bases at J, with 15 bases between. CDR3 protein: CASSQDPGSLREQYF. The DNA of the CDR3 is TGTGCCAGCAGCCAAGATCCCGGATCGTTGCGCGAGCAGTACTTC.

This chain links TRBV20-1 with TRBJ2-7; 8 nucleotides agree with TRBD1. V lost 4 bases to trimming and J lost 5 bases; unmatched junction nucleotides: 13. CDR1 and CDR2 from the germline V gene are DFQATT and SNEGSKA (reference sequence). This CDR3 has 15 amino acids. This CDR3 reads CSATTSGQGRDEQYF. CDR3 DNA: TGCAGTGCTACAACTTCCGGACAGGGAAGAGACGAGCAGTACTTC.

The rearrangement joins TRBV29-1 to TRBJ1-1; weak D call: TRBD1 (6 bases). Trimming removed 6 bases at V and 5 bases at J, with 25 bases between. CDR3 size: 16 residues. Germline assignment: CDR1 SQVTM and CDR2 ANQGSEA. In DNA, the CDR3 is TGCAGCGTCTTCCCGGGGGGGCTGGGATCGGGAACTGAAGCTTTCTTT. It codes for CSVFPGGLGSGTEAFF.

The V and J genes are TRBV5-4 and TRBJ2-7, with 9 bases identical to TRBD1. J was trimmed by 2 bases and V by 3 bases; bases with no gene match: 3. The germline V gene encodes CDR1 SGHNT and CDR2 YYREEE (reference sequence). The CDR3 has 14 residues. CDR3 sequence (DNA): TGTGCCAGCAGCTACGGGGACAGGGCCTACGAGCAGTACTTC. Its protein is CASSYGDRAYEQYF.